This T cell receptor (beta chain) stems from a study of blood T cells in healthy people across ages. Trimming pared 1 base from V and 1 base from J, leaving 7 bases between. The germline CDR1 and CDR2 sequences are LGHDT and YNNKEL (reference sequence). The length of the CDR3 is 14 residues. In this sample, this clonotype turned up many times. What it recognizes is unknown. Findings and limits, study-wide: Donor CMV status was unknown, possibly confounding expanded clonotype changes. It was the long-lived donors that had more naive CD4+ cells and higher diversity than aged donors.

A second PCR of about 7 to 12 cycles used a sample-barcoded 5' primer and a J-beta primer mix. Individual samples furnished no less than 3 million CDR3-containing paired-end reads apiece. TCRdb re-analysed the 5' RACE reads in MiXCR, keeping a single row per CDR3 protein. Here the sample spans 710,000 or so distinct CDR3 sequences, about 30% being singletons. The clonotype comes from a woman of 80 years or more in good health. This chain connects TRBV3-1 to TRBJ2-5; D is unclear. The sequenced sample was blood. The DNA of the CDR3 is TGTGCCAGCAGCCAAGCGACTTTCCAAGAGACCCAGTACTTC. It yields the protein CASSQATFQETQYF.